The 8 T cell receptor beta chains listed next were all sequenced from one sample in a study of shared clonotypes between healthy human individuals. TCRdb's copy holds only in-frame clones and misses some; the assay was immunoSEQ multiplex PCR. The table has 650,000 to 700,000 clones, around 90% seen once; the top ten hold about 33%. Source material: memory CD8+ T cells from PBMCs. Indicated subset: CD45RO+ cells pooled with CCR7-negative TemRA cells. Receptors were obtained from a man younger than 35 in good health. Some clones in this sample may be carry-over from other donors' samples.

The chain recombines TRBV6-6 with TRBJ2-7; the D gene could be TRBD1 or TRBD2 (5 bases each). The CDR3 has 14 amino acids. Germline CDR1 reads MNHNY; CDR2 reads SVGAGI (reference sequence). The ends were cut back, 6 bases at V and 3 bases at J, with 15 bases in the middle. CDR3 loop: CASSPPGGFYEQYF. As DNA, the CDR3 is TGTGCCAGCAGCCCGCCTGGGGGTTTCTACGAGCAGTACTTC.

V gene TRBV9 combines with J gene TRBJ2-2; no clear D. The V gene lost 6 bases and the J gene lost 6 bases, with 15 bases spanning the gap. CDR1 and CDR2 (germline): SGDLS, YYNGEE. This CDR3 has 14 amino acids. The CDR3 region is CASTRTQPPGELFF. In DNA form, the CDR3 reads TGTGCCAGCACCAGGACCCAGCCTCCCGGGGAGCTGTTTTTT.

This rearrangement joins TRBV7-6 to TRBJ2-3; 7 nucleotides match TRBD2. CDR3 size: 14 residues. Trimming at V came to 5 bases and at J to 6 bases, leaving 8 bases not matched to a gene. Germline V gives CDR1 SGHVS, CDR2 FNYEAQ. The CDR3 is CASSPGRSHDTQYF. DNA of the CDR3: TGTGCCAGCAGCCCCGGGAGGAGTCATGATACGCAGTATTTT.

V usage is TRBV7-9 and J usage is TRBJ2-7, with TRBD2 identical over 8 bases. This CDR3 has 14 amino acids. CDR1 is SEHNR, CDR2 FQNEAQ, per germline (reference sequence). With 7 bases clipped from V and 6 bases from J, the junction kept 11 bases outside the gene matches. Written as DNA, the CDR3 is TGTGCCAGCACCCAAGTGGGGACTAGTTTCGAGCAGTACTTC. Protein sequence: CASTQVGTSFEQYF.

The chain joins TRBV4-3 to TRBJ2-1; the match to TRBD2 covers 9 bases. This CDR3 is 16 amino acids long. From germline, CDR1 is LGHNA and CDR2 YSLEER. Trimming took 1 base from V and 9 from J; bases not matched to a gene: 10. In DNA, the CDR3 is TGCGCCAGCAGCCAAGGATGGCGGGAGGGGATTGGTGAGCAGTTCTTC. Translated, it gives CASSQGWREGIGEQFF.

V usage is TRBV11-3 and J usage is TRBJ2-1; D is unresolved. From germline, CDR1 is SGHNT and CDR2 YENEEA. V lost 0 bases to trimming and J lost 5 bases, with 14 bases between them. This CDR3 comprises 16 residues. For the CDR3, the DNA is TGTGCCAGCAGCTTAGACCACACCCCGGCCCACAATGAGCAGTTCTTC. Amino acids: CASSLDHTPAHNEQFF.

The chain links TRBV27 to TRBJ2-2; 10 bases align to TRBD1. Looked up from germline, CDR1 is MNHEY and CDR2 is SMNVEV (reference sequence). There are 14 residues in the CDR3. After removal of 5 bases from V and 6 bases from J, the junction contained 3 bases not matched to a gene. In nucleotides, the CDR3 is TGTGCCAGCAGTAGGGACAGGGGCCCCGGGGAGCTGTTTTTT. Its translation is CASSRDRGPGELFF.

The chain uses TRBV30 and TRBJ1-1; D ambiguous. The CDR3 consists of 15 residues. Germline CDR1 GTSNPN, CDR2 SVGIG (reference sequence). The V end was cut by 3 bases, the J end by 6 bases, with 20 bases between. The CDR3 DNA sequence: TGTGCCTGGAGCCGGTCGTGGGTTGAGTTCGCTGAAGCTTTCTTT. It is translated as CAWSRSWVEFAEAFF.